The T cell receptor (beta chain) described here comes from a study of T cell responses to AZD1222 COVID-19 vaccine. Across the whole study: Whether given at about 4 or about 12 weeks, second doses were pooled. Points from the study as a whole: Nearly half of the spike-specific TCRs reportedly recognize variant regions that carry no mutations.

This clone showed up just a few times. The antigen remains unidentified. The CDR3 consists of 12 residues. Germline CDR1 MNHEY, CDR2 SMNVEV (reference sequence). V was cut by 2 bases and J by 7 bases, with 3 bases left in between. Only in-frame clones appear in the TCRdb table, and some are missing; sequencing was by immunoSEQ multiplex PCR. This sample has more than 70,000 clones, with about 86% found just once. The clonotype was recovered from an adult in good health. Material: peripheral blood, obtained on day 0 of AZD1222 vaccination. V usage is TRBV27 and J usage is TRBJ1-6; the D is unclear. CDR3 region: CASSLRNSPLHF. CDR3 nucleotides: TGTGCCAGCAGTTTAAGGAATTCACCCCTCCACTTT.